The rows below give T cell receptor beta chains drawn from one sample of a study of human T cells and chemical hapten exposure. One entry per CDR3 protein results from TCRdb running MiXCR on the RACE reads. The table lists roughly 100,000 distinct CDR3 sequences, approximately 9.7% of them singletons. The sequenced material came from whole blood. The receptor source for this set is a female donor in good health. Some clones in this sample may be carry-over from other donors' samples. Both conserved end residues are part of each CDR3. Each record gives: D gene, J gene, V gene, CDR3 length, CDR3 protein. The D gene is left open where the match is weak.

D gene: NA; J gene: TRBJ2-6; V gene: TRBV20-1; CDR3 length: 14; CDR3 protein: CSAIIRLGANVLTF
D gene: NA; J gene: TRBJ2-1; V gene: TRBV6-1; CDR3 length: 15; CDR3 protein: CASSVFTSGSNEQFF
D gene: NA; J gene: TRBJ1-5; V gene: TRBV6-2/TRBV6-3; CDR3 length: 14; CDR3 protein: CASSYFHRAEPQHF
D gene: NA; J gene: TRBJ2-3; V gene: TRBV4-1; CDR3 length: 18; CDR3 protein: CASSQDHGLATSTDTQYF
D gene: TRBD1; J gene: TRBJ1-2; V gene: TRBV18; CDR3 length: 15; CDR3 protein: CASSRDYRGENGYTF
D gene: TRBD1; J gene: TRBJ2-1; V gene: TRBV7-3; CDR3 length: 13; CDR3 protein: CASSGRGKNEQFF
D gene: NA; J gene: TRBJ1-2; V gene: TRBV7-9; CDR3 length: 15; CDR3 protein: CASSDVWGSLVGYTF
D gene: TRBD1; J gene: TRBJ2-7; V gene: TRBV12-3/TRBV12-4; CDR3 length: 14; CDR3 protein: CASNRDRSSYEQYF
D gene: TRBD2; J gene: TRBJ2-1; V gene: TRBV28; CDR3 length: 16; CDR3 protein: CASSSISGRAYNEQFF
D gene: TRBD2; J gene: TRBJ2-3; V gene: TRBV29-1; CDR3 length: 14; CDR3 protein: CSVVRTSGRETQYF
D gene: NA; J gene: TRBJ2-7; V gene: TRBV28; CDR3 length: 13; CDR3 protein: CASSLASFYEQYF
D gene: NA; J gene: TRBJ2-1; V gene: TRBV6-2/TRBV6-3; CDR3 length: 17; CDR3 protein: CASSYYGAGSLANEQFF
D gene: TRBD2; J gene: TRBJ2-7; V gene: TRBV2; CDR3 length: 15; CDR3 protein: CASRTPGGARYEQYF
D gene: NA; J gene: TRBJ2-3; V gene: TRBV4-1; CDR3 length: 13; CDR3 protein: CASSQEAPDTQYF
D gene: TRBD1; J gene: TRBJ2-7; V gene: TRBV20-1; CDR3 length: 16; CDR3 protein: CSATPLQGVASYEQYF
D gene: NA; J gene: TRBJ1-6; V gene: TRBV28; CDR3 length: 14; CDR3 protein: CASSETGPDTPLHF
D gene: NA; J gene: TRBJ2-7; V gene: TRBV28; CDR3 length: 13; CDR3 protein: CASTETESYEQYF
D gene: NA; J gene: TRBJ2-3; V gene: TRBV25-1; CDR3 length: 17; CDR3 protein: CASSENQAGAAKVTQYF
D gene: TRBD1; J gene: TRBJ2-1; V gene: TRBV29-1; CDR3 length: 14; CDR3 protein: CSAVQGQLYNEQFF
D gene: TRBD2; J gene: TRBJ2-1; V gene: TRBV6-6; CDR3 length: 17; CDR3 protein: CASSYSPIGRAYNEQFF
D gene: TRBD1; J gene: TRBJ2-7; V gene: TRBV29-1; CDR3 length: 12; CDR3 protein: CSVGQTYYEQYF
D gene: TRBD1; J gene: TRBJ1-4; V gene: TRBV6-6; CDR3 length: 15; CDR3 protein: CATGGTGDLFEKLFF
D gene: TRBD1; J gene: TRBJ1-5; V gene: TRBV28; CDR3 length: 15; CDR3 protein: CASSLGGGRNQPQHF
D gene: TRBD2; J gene: TRBJ2-3; V gene: TRBV20-1; CDR3 length: 17; CDR3 protein: CSALAPLGGSNADTQYF
D gene: TRBD2; J gene: TRBJ2-3; V gene: TRBV5-1; CDR3 length: 16; CDR3 protein: CASSTTSGREADTQYF
D gene: NA; J gene: TRBJ1-4; V gene: TRBV2; CDR3 length: 13; CDR3 protein: CASIRQPNEKLFF
D gene: NA; J gene: TRBJ2-3; V gene: TRBV20-1; CDR3 length: 15; CDR3 protein: CSARRGRSVTDTQYF
D gene: TRBD2; J gene: TRBJ2-3; V gene: TRBV5-1; CDR3 length: 17; CDR3 protein: CASSTDRDYQSTDTQYF
D gene: TRBD1; J gene: TRBJ2-3; V gene: TRBV28; CDR3 length: 15; CDR3 protein: CASSSTGQRTDTQYF
D gene: NA; J gene: TRBJ1-5; V gene: TRBV28; CDR3 length: 15; CDR3 protein: CASSTGHLSNQPQHF
D gene: TRBD1; J gene: TRBJ2-1; V gene: TRBV5-6; CDR3 length: 12; CDR3 protein: CASSDGQGPQFF
D gene: NA; J gene: TRBJ2-6; V gene: TRBV19; CDR3 length: 14; CDR3 protein: CASRGESGANVLTF
D gene: NA; J gene: TRBJ2-2; V gene: TRBV7-9; CDR3 length: 16; CDR3 protein: CASSLAGVEKTGELFF
D gene: NA; J gene: TRBJ1-2; V gene: TRBV19; CDR3 length: 10; CDR3 protein: CANRGDGYTF
D gene: TRBD1; J gene: TRBJ2-7; V gene: TRBV20-1; CDR3 length: 14; CDR3 protein: CSARARRGQGEQYF
D gene: TRBD2; J gene: TRBJ2-1; V gene: TRBV20-1; CDR3 length: 15; CDR3 protein: CSAGEGLAGLGGQFF
D gene: TRBD2; J gene: TRBJ2-5; V gene: TRBV28; CDR3 length: 14; CDR3 protein: CASRAGGGLETQYF
D gene: NA; J gene: TRBJ2-3; V gene: TRBV3-1; CDR3 length: 14; CDR3 protein: CASSQGGFTDTQYF
D gene: NA; J gene: TRBJ2-7; V gene: TRBV10-3; CDR3 length: 12; CDR3 protein: CAISAGSGEQYF
D gene: NA; J gene: TRBJ1-4; V gene: TRBV28; CDR3 length: 14; CDR3 protein: CASSLGPTNEKLFF
D gene: NA; J gene: TRBJ1-4; V gene: TRBV27; CDR3 length: 14; CDR3 protein: CASQRRALDEKLFF
D gene: TRBD1; J gene: TRBJ1-2; V gene: TRBV9; CDR3 length: 15; CDR3 protein: CASSPNQGGHYGYTF
D gene: NA; J gene: TRBJ2-4; V gene: TRBV7-2; CDR3 length: 13; CDR3 protein: CASSLVPLDIQYF
D gene: NA; J gene: TRBJ2-7; V gene: TRBV20-1; CDR3 length: 11; CDR3 protein: CSATGQYEQYF
D gene: TRBD2; J gene: TRBJ2-5; V gene: TRBV2; CDR3 length: 18; CDR3 protein: CASSRRGLAGGSGETQYF
D gene: TRBD1; J gene: TRBJ1-3; V gene: TRBV4-3; CDR3 length: 16; CDR3 protein: CASSPTFRGLGNTIYF
D gene: NA; J gene: TRBJ2-7; V gene: TRBV28; CDR3 length: 14; CDR3 protein: CASSVTTGGYEQYF
D gene: NA; J gene: TRBJ2-1; V gene: TRBV19; CDR3 length: 16; CDR3 protein: CASSITQGGGWNEQFF